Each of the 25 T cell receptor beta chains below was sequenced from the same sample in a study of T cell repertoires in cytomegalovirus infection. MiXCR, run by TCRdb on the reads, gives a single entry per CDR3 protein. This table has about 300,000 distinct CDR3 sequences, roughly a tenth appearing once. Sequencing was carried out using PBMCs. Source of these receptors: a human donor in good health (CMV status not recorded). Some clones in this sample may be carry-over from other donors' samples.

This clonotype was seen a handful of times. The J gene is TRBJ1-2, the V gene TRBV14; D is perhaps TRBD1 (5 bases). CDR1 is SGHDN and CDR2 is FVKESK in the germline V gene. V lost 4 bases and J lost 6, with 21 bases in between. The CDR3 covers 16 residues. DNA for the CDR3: TGTGCCAGCAGCCTAACGAGGCAGGGTTTCGAGGATGGCTACACCTTC. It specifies CASSLTRQGFEDGYTF. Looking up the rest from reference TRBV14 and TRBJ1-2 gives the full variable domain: EAGVTQFPSHSVIEKGQTVTLRCDPISGHDNLYWYRRVMGKEIKFLLHFVKESKQDESGMPNNRFLAERTGGTYSTLKVQPAELEDSGVYFCASSLTRQGFEDGYTFGSGTRLTVV.

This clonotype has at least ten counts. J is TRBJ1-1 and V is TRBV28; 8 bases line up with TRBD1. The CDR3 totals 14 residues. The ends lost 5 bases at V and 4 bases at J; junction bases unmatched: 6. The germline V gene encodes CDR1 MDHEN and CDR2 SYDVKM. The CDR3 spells CASSPATGGTEAFF. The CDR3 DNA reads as TGTGCCAGCAGTCCTGCCACAGGGGGCACTGAAGCTTTCTTT.

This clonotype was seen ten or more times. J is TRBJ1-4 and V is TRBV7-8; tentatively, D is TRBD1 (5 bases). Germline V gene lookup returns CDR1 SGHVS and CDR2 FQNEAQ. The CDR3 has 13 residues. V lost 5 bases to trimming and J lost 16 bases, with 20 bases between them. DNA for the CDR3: TGTGCCAGCAGCACGAGGGACGGCATCTCCACGTTTTTT. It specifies CASSTRDGISTFF.

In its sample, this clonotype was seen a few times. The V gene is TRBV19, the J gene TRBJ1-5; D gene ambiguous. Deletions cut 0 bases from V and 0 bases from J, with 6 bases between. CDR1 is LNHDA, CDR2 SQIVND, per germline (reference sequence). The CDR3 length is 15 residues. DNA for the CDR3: TGTGCCAGTAGTATAGATGGGAATAGCAATCAGCCCCAGCATTTT. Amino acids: CASSIDGNSNQPQHF. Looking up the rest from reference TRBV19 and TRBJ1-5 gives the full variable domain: DGGITQSPKYLFRKEGQNVTLSCEQNLNHDAMYWYRQDPGQGLRLIYYSQIVNDFQKGDIAEGYSVSREKKESFPLTVTSAQKNPTAFYLCASSIDGNSNQPQHFGDGTRLSIL.

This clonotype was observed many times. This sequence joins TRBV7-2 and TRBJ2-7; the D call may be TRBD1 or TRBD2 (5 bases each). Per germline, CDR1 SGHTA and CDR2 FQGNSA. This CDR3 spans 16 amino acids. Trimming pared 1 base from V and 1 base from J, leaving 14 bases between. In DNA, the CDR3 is TGTGCCAGCAGCTTAGGGGCAGGGAGAAAGTCCTACGAGCAGTACTTC. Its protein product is CASSLGAGRKSYEQYF.

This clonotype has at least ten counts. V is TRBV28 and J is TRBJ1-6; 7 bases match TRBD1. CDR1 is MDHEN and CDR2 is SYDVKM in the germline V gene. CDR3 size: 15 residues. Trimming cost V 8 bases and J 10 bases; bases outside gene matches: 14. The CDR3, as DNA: TGTGCCAGCGCTTCGACCCCGACAGGGTACTCACCCCTCCACTTT. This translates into CASASTPTGYSPLHF.

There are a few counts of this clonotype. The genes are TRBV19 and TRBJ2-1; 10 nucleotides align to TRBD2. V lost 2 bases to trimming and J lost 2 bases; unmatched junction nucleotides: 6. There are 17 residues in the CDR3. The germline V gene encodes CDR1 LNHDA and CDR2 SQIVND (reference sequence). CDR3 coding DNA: TGTGCCAGTAGTATAATGTTCCTAGCGGGGGCCTACAATGAGCAGTTCTTC. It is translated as CASSIMFLAGAYNEQFF.

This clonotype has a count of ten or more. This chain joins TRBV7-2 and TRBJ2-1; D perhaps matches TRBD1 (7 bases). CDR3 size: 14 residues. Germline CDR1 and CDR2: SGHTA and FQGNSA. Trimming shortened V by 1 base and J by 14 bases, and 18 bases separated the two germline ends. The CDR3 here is CASSLDQGGLKKFF. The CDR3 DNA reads TGTGCCAGCAGCTTAGACCAGGGGGGATTAAAAAAGTTCTTC.

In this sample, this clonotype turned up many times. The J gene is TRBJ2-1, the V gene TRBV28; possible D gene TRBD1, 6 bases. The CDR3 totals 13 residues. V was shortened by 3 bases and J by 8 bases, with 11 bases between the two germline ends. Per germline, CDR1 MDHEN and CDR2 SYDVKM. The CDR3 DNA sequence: TGTGCCAGCAGTTTGCACAGGGTCGATGAGCAGTTCTTC. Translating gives CASSLHRVDEQFF.

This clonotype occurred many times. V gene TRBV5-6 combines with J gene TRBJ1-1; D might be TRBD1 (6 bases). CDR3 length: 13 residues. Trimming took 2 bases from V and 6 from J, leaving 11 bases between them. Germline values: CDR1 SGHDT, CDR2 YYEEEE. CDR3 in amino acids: CASSLPGDAEAFF. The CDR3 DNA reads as TGTGCCAGCAGCTTACCAGGGGACGCTGAAGCTTTCTTT. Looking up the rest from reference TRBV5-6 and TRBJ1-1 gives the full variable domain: DAGVTQSPTHLIKTRGQQVTLRCSPKSGHDTVSWYQQALGQGPQFIFQYYEEEERQRGNFPDRFSGHQFPNYSSELNVNALLLGDSALYLCASSLPGDAEAFFGQGTRLTVV.

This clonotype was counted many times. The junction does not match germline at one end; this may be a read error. The CDR3 nucleotides are TGTGCCAGCAGCTTCCAGACAGCGCGTGACTTTTTGGACTTC. Protein product: CASSFQTARDFLDF. The rearrangement links TRBV5-6 to TRBJ2-5; possible D gene TRBD1, 5 bases. Germline CDR1 reads SGHDT; CDR2 reads YYEEEE. The CDR3 extends over 14 amino acids.

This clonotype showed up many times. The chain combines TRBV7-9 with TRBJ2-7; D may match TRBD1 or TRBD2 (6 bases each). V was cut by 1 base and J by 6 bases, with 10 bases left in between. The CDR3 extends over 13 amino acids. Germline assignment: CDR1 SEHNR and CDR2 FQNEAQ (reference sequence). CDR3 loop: CASSLEGEAEQYF. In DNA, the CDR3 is TGTGCCAGCAGCTTAGAGGGGGAGGCCGAGCAGTACTTC.

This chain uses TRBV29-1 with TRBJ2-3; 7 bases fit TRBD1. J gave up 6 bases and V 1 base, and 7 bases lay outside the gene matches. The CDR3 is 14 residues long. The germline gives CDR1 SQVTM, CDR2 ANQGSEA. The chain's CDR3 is CSVEGGQVRDTQYF. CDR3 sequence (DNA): TGCAGCGTTGAAGGAGGACAGGTCCGGGATACGCAGTATTTT.

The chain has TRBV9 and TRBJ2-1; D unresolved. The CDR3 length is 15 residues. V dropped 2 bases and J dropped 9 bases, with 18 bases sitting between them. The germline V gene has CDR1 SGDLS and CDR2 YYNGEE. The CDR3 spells CASSVRPEAIGEQFF. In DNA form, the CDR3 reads TGTGCCAGCAGCGTCCGCCCCGAGGCTATAGGTGAGCAGTTCTTC.

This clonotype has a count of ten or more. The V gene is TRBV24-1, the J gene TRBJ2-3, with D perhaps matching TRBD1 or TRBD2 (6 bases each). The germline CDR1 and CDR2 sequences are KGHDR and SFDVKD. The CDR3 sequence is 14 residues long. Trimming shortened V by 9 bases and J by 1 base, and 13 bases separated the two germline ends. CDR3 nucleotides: TGTGCCACCCGGAGGGCAGGGGGCACAGATACGCAGTATTTT. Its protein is CATRRAGGTDTQYF.

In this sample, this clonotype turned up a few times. This chain's CDR3 is CASSIVSVPNEQFF. CDR3 nucleotide sequence: TGTGCCAGTAGTATAGTAAGTGTCCCCAATGAGCAGTTCTTC. The rearrangement uses TRBV19 and TRBJ2-1, with D uncertain. The CDR3 runs 14 residues. The germline gives CDR1 LNHDA, CDR2 SQIVND (reference sequence). V was shortened by 1 base and J by 6 bases, with 10 bases between the two germline ends. Filled out from reference TRBV19 and TRBJ2-1, the complete variable domain reads DGGITQSPKYLFRKEGQNVTLSCEQNLNHDAMYWYRQDPGQGLRLIYYSQIVNDFQKGDIAEGYSVSREKKESFPLTVTSAQKNPTAFYLCASSIVSVPNEQFFGPGTRLTVL.

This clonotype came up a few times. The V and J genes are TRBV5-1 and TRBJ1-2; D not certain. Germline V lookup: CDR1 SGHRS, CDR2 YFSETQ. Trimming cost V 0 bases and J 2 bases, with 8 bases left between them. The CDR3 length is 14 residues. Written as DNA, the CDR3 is TGCGCCAGCAGCTTGGATGGGAGAAACTATGGCTACACCTTC. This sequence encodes CASSLDGRNYGYTF.

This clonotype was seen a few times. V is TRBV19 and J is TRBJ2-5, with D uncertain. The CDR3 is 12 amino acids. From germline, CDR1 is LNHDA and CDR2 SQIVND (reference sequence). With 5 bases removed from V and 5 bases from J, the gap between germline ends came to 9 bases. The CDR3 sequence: CASSVRAETQYF. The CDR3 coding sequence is TGTGCCAGTAGTGTCCGGGCGGAGACCCAGTACTTC.

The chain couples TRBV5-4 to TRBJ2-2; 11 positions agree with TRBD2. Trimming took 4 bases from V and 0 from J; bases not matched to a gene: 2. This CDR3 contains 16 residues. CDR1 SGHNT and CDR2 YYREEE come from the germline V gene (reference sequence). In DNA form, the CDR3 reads TGTGCCAGCAGCAAGGGACTAGCGGCGAACACCGGGGAGCTGTTTTTT. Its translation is CASSKGLAANTGELFF.

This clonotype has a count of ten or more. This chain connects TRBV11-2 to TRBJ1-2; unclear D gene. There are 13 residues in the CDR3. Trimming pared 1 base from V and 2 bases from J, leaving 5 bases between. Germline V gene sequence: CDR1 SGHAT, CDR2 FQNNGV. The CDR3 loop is CASSLVVNYGYTF. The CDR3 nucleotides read TGTGCCAGCAGCTTAGTAGTAAACTATGGCTACACCTTC.

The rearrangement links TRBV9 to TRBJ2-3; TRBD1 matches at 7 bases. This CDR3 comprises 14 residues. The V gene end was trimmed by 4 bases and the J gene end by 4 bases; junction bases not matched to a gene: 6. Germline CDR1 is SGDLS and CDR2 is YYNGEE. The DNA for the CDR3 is TGTGCCAGCAGCTTTAGGACAGGCGCAGATACGCAGTATTTT. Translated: CASSFRTGADTQYF.

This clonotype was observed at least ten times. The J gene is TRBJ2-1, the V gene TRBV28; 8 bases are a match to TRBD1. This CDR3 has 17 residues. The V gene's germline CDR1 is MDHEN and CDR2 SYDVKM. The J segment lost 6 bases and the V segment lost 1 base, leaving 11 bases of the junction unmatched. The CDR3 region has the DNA TGTGCCAGCAGTTTATTGGGTATGACACAGGGGGTCAATGAGCAGTTCTTC. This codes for CASSLLGMTQGVNEQFF. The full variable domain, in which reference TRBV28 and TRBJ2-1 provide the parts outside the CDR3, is DVKVTQSSRYLVKRTGEKVFLECVQDMDHENMFWYRQDPGLGLRLIYFSYDVKMKEKGDIPEGYSVSREKKERFSLILESASTNQTSMYLCASSLLGMTQGVNEQFFGPGTRLTVL.

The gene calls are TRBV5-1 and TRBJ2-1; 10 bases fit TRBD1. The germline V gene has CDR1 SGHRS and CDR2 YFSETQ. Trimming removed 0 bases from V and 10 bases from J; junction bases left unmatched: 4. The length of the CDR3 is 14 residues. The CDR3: CASSLVTGGVEQFF. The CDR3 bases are TGCGCCAGCAGCTTGGTGACAGGGGGCGTAGAGCAGTTCTTC.

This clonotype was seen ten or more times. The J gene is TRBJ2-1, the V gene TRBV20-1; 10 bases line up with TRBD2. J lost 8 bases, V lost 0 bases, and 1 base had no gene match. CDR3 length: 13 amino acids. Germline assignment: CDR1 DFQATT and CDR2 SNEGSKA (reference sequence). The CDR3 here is CSARDGTSDEQFF. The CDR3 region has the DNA TGCAGTGCTAGAGATGGGACTAGCGATGAGCAGTTCTTC.

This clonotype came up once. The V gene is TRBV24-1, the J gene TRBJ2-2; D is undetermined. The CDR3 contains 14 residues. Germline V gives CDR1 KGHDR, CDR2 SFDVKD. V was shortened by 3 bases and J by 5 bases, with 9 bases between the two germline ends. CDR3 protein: CATSDAARTGELFF. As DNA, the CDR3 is TGTGCCACCAGTGATGCCGCACGAACCGGGGAGCTGTTTTTT.